These T cell receptor beta chains were read from a single sample in a study of shared clonotypes between healthy human individuals. The table came from immunoSEQ multiplex PCR; TCRdb's copy has only in-frame clones and leaves some out. The sample comprises 1,400,000 or so clones, approximately 98.5% of which are singletons, and roughly 0.36% rests with the top ten. The sequencing sample was made of naive CD4+ T cells sorted from blood. All receptors derive from a man aged 25-45 years in good health. Both conserved end residues are part of each CDR3. The D gene is left open where the match is weak. For some rows the clone size is stated as once, few or many, or as a class when expanded; others skip it.

>TRBJ2-5|NA|TRBV5-4|NA
CATINDRQETQYF
TGTGCCACAATTAACGACAGGCAAGAGACCCAGTACTTC
>TRBJ2-7|NA|TRBV2|NA
CASSEARPSYEQYF
TGTGCCAGCAGTGAAGCTAGGCCCTCATACGAGCAGTACTTC
>TRBJ1-5|NA|TRBV10-2|NA
CASSDFTGYQPQHF
TGCGCCAGCAGCGACTTCACAGGATATCAGCCCCAGCATTTT
>TRBJ1-5|NA|TRBV5-1|NA
CASSIYGNQPQHF
TGCGCCAGCAGTATATATGGCAATCAGCCCCAGCATTTT
>TRBJ1-1|NA|TRBV19|NA
CASMIVNTEAFF
TGTGCCAGTATGATAGTAAACACTGAAGCTTTCTTT
>TRBJ2-2|NA|TRBV15|NA
CATSRVGATGELFF
TGTGCCACCAGCAGAGTGGGGGCTACCGGGGAGCTGTTTTTT
>TRBJ2-1|NA|TRBV9|NA
CASSVGSNNEQFF
TGTGCCAGCAGCGTAGGGAGCAACAATGAGCAGTTCTTC
>TRBJ2-1|TRBD2|TRBV7-9|NA
CASSPLAGVFFHEQFF
TGTGCCAGCAGCCCGCTAGCGGGAGTGTTCTTCCATGAGCAGTTCTTC
>TRBJ2-6|NA|TRBV5-5|NA
CASSLESSGANVLTF
TGTGCCAGCAGCTTGGAGAGCTCTGGGGCCAACGTCCTGACTTTC
>TRBJ2-1|NA|TRBV11-2|NA
CASSPQGRGTNEQFF
TGTGCCAGCAGCCCCCAGGGGAGGGGTACCAATGAGCAGTTCTTC
>TRBJ2-7|NA|TRBV9|once
CASSRGSTSYEQYF
TGTGCCAGCAGCAGAGGGTCAACCTCCTACGAGCAGTACTTC
>TRBJ1-3|TRBD1|TRBV28|NA
CASSLKGQGRNTIYF
TGTGCCAGCAGTTTAAAGGGACAGGGAAGAAACACCATATATTTT
>TRBJ2-7|NA|TRBV27|NA
CASSSILRGASYEQYF
TGTGCCAGCAGTTCGATCCTCAGGGGAGCGTCCTACGAGCAGTACTTC
>TRBJ2-7|NA|TRBV7-3|NA
CASSLMPAPYEQYF
TGTGCCAGCAGCTTAATGCCGGCTCCCTACGAGCAGTACTTC
>TRBJ1-2|TRBD1|TRBV28|NA
CASSPTGFTYGYTF
TGTGCCAGCAGCCCGACAGGGTTCACCTATGGCTACACCTTC
>TRBJ2-1|NA|TRBV7-7|NA
CASSLAGGYNEQFF
TGTGCCAGCAGCTTAGCGGGAGGCTACAATGAGCAGTTCTTC
>TRBJ2-7|TRBD1|TRBV5-1|NA
CASSTGGNLLSYEQYF
TGCGCCAGCAGTACAGGGGGGAACCTACTTAGCTACGAGCAGTACTTC
>TRBJ2-7|TRBD2|TRBV2|NA
CASSFSPIAGARGEQYF
TGTGCCAGCAGTTTCTCTCCCATAGCGGGAGCCCGCGGCGAGCAGTACTTC
>TRBJ1-5|NA|TRBV30|NA
CAWSLWGNQPQHF
TGTGCCTGGAGCCTGTGGGGCAATCAGCCCCAGCATTTT
>TRBJ1-4|TRBD1|TRBV10-3|NA
CASGDRSATNEKLFF
TGTGCCAGCGGGGACAGGTCTGCAACTAATGAAAAACTGTTTTTT
>TRBJ2-7|NA|TRBV5-1|NA
CASSPLLSGTPTYEQYF
TGCGCCAGCAGCCCCTTGCTGTCCGGGACACCGACGTACGAGCAGTACTTC
>TRBJ2-5|TRBD2|TRBV29-1|NA
CSVEGTSGTREAQYF
TGCAGCGTCGAGGGGACTAGCGGGACCAGAGAGGCCCAGTACTTC